Described below is a single T cell receptor beta chain sequence and its context. The data were obtained in a study of shared clonotypes between healthy human individuals. J gave up 4 bases and V 6 bases, and 10 bases lay outside the gene matches. This CDR3 is built from 15 residues. Germline CDR1 reads MNHEY; CDR2 reads SVGAGI. Produced via immunoSEQ multiplex PCR; TCRdb's table is partial and in-frame only. Here the sample spans a few million clones, 90% to 95% being singletons. Sequencing was performed on naive CD4+ T cells sorted from blood. Sample subset: CD45RA+ positively selected. J is TRBJ1-2 and V is TRBV6-5; 8 positions match TRBD1. The origin of this receptor is a man aged 18 to 29 in good health. The CDR3: CASRPGTGGLYGYTF. DNA for the CDR3: TGTGCCAGCAGACCTGGGACAGGCGGACTCTATGGCTACACCTTC.